These 9 T cell receptor beta chains came from one sample sequenced in a study of blood T cells in healthy people across ages. Primers used in a second PCR of roughly 6 to 11 cycles were a sample-barcoded 5' primer and a J-beta primer mix. TCRdb independently ran MiXCR on the 5' RACE reads; one entry per CDR3 protein. The table records over 700,000 distinct CDR3 sequences, about 55% of them present only once. Sequencing was performed on blood. The receptors were gathered from an elderly man in good health.

The V gene is TRBV4-2, the J gene TRBJ2-1; D may be TRBD2 (5 bases). Trimming removed 3 bases at V and 8 bases at J, with 11 bases between. Germline assignment: CDR1 LGHNA and CDR2 YNFKEQ. This CDR3 has 13 amino acids. CDR3 sequence reads: CASSQRVGYEQFF. The CDR3 bases are TGTGCCAGCAGCCAGAGGGTTGGGTATGAGCAGTTCTTC.

The J gene is TRBJ2-3, the V gene TRBV20-1; TRBD2 aligns across 11 bases. The CDR3 runs to 16 residues. Germline loops: CDR1 DFQATT, CDR2 SNEGSKA (reference sequence). The trim removed 1 base at V and 2 bases at J, leaving 5 bases unmatched. CDR3 amino acids: CSARGLTSGVTDTQYF. The CDR3 region has the DNA TGCAGTGCTAGAGGACTGACTAGCGGGGTCACAGATACGCAGTATTTT.

The chain uses TRBV7-2 and TRBJ2-1; 10 bases are a match to TRBD2. CDR3 length: 15 residues. Per germline, CDR1 SGHTA and CDR2 FQGNSA. Trimming took 5 bases from V and 8 from J; bases not matched to a gene: 9. The CDR3 here is CASSRGTSASHEQFF. The CDR3 DNA reads as TGTGCCAGCAGCCGAGGGACTAGCGCGTCCCATGAGCAGTTCTTC.

V is TRBV28 and J is TRBJ2-1; TRBD2 matches at 8 bases. The CDR3 runs to 15 residues. Germline CDR1 and CDR2: MDHEN and SYDVKM. The V segment lost 6 bases and the J segment 3 bases; nucleotides outside the gene matches: 7. The DNA for the CDR3 is TGTGCCAGCAGCAAACTAGCGGTCTTCTACAATGAGCAGTTCTTC. Its translation is CASSKLAVFYNEQFF.

CDR3 in DNA: TGTGCCAGCACCAGGATCAATCAGCCCCAGCATTTT. As protein: CASTRINQPQHF. V gene TRBV2 combines with J gene TRBJ1-5; D call uncertain. CDR3 length equals 12 residues. Germline V gene sequence: CDR1 SNHLY, CDR2 FYNNEI. V was shortened by 7 bases and J by 3 bases, with 7 bases between the two germline ends.

About this clonotype itself: A much larger clone differs from this one at a single base, so this may be a read error. The rearrangement links TRBV28 to TRBJ2-3, with D tentatively TRBD2 (7 bases). The CDR3 consists of 14 residues. The ends were cut back, 3 bases at V and 8 bases at J, with 15 bases in the middle. CDR1 MDHEN and CDR2 SYDVKM come from the germline V gene. The DNA of the CDR3 is TGTGCCAGCAGTTTCGAGCGGAGGGGGGGTACGCAGTATTTT. It yields the protein CASSFERRGGTQYF.

This clonotype was picked up a small number of times. This chain connects TRBV4-2 to TRBJ2-5; D call uncertain. This CDR3 is built from 14 residues. The ends were cut back, 0 bases at V and 4 bases at J, with 9 bases in the middle. Germline V gene lookup returns CDR1 LGHNA and CDR2 YNFKEQ. This CDR3 reads CASSQDLARETQYF. CDR3 DNA sequence: TGTGCCAGCAGCCAAGATCTTGCCAGAGAGACCCAGTACTTC.

Here the CDR3 reads CASSFPGQAANYGYTF. The DNA of the CDR3 is TGTGCCAGCAGCTTTCCCGGACAGGCAGCTAACTATGGCTACACCTTC. V gene TRBV7-3 combines with J gene TRBJ1-2; 7 nucleotides match TRBD1. The V and J ends lost 3 bases and 0 bases, in that order; junction bases with no gene match: 7. This CDR3 is 16 amino acids long. Germline values: CDR1 SGHTA, CDR2 FQGTGA.

The rearrangement links TRBV29-1 to TRBJ2-5; D is tentatively TRBD1 or TRBD2 (5 bases each). Deletions cut 5 bases from V and 11 bases from J, with 24 bases between. This CDR3 has 14 amino acids. The germline V gene encodes CDR1 SQVTM and CDR2 ANQGSEA. CDR3 in amino acids: CSVRIRDAVWEQYF. CDR3 bases: TGCAGCGTTCGAATCCGGGACGCCGTGTGGGAGCAGTACTTC.